This T cell receptor beta chain appears in the sequencing data of a study of T cell responses to AZD1222 COVID-19 vaccine (dated by TCRdb to about 2021). Background on the whole study: AZD1222 recipients whose second dose came at about 4 weeks and those whose second dose came at about 12 weeks were combined into one group, since spike-specific TCR depth and breadth did not differ between the two schedules. Enrollment into the trials was organized by age into subgroups of 18-55, 56-69 and 70-plus years, and those subgroups contained approximately 150, 30 and 60 TCR-sequenced participants, respectively. TCR sequencing was performed for roughly 250 trial participants, of whom around 200 were given two doses of AZD1222 and about 25 were given two doses of MenACWY control vaccine.

General study outcomes and caveats: Epitopes outside the regions mutated in the B.1.351 and B.1.1.7 variants were reportedly recognized by nearly half of the unique spike-specific TCRs. Because no samples from the day 14 peak response were available, repertoires could be characterized only after the peak T cell response. Only six AZD1222 recipients were SARS-CoV-2 seropositive at baseline, limiting conclusions about previously exposed vaccinees. Participants were mostly white British, with more females than males. The authors suggested clonal diversity may have been underestimated. In the small 56-69-year group, the increase in depth fell short of significance, most likely because of low power. A significant rise in spike-specific TCR breadth and depth was observed after two AZD1222 doses relative to day 0 and relative to MenACWY recipients. The vaccine-associated CD4 TCRs covered the entire spike protein, and the dominant responses fell in regions 160-218 and 743-854.

A remark on this clone: Its antigen has not been determined. No clone much larger than this one lies a single base away; base qualities are absent.

V and J lose 3 bases and 7 bases, and a span of 13 bases separates them. The CDR3 covers 12 residues, taking in both the cysteine and the phenylalanine. The retained sequence is limited to the CDR3, 36 bases, with the frame set at the first base. CDR1 and CDR2 are read off the germline V gene (reference sequence) as DFQATT and SNEGSKA. The CDR3 regions of human TCRbeta chains were analyzed by immunosequencing. The study's own analysis went as follows. TCRs in the repertoires were compared against a reference library of SARS-CoV-2-specific TCRs that had been generated with the MIRA antigen-specificity platform. Breadth was defined as the fraction of unique TCRs that were SARS-CoV-2-associated, and depth was defined as the fraction of total T cells that were SARS-CoV-2-associated. Using the MIRA data, each spike-specific TCR was assigned both to the spike region to which the TCR was reactive and to a CD4 or CD8 class. Log10-transformed breadth and depth values were compared by one-way ANOVA with Sidak's multiple comparisons tests. TCRdb carries this immuneACCESS record with in-frame sequences only. Its versions omit some clonotypes, under half of them owing to an unresolved V gene in the studies checked, with the rest unexplained. V and J calls and clone size follow that table, whereas D and trimming were derived from the DNA. Within this sample are 95,000 to 100,000 clones, with about 90% of them counted one time only. The ten most abundant clones make up more than 15% of the sample.

What the time point label conveys for this sample: baseline before first vaccination. The vaccinee samples were drawn from two UK trials, COV001 and COV002, one of which was a single-blind randomized controlled phase 2/3 trial testing AZD1222 (ChAdOx1 nCoV-19) in healthy adults. Trial participant PBMC samples were collected at day 0 and day 28 after the second dose for TCRbeta chain sequencing. The sequence is built from TRBV20-1 and TRBJ2-7; perhaps TRBD1 is the D gene, with 6 bases matching. The starting material was peripheral blood, obtained on day 0 of AZD1222 vaccination. The TCR comes from an adult in good health. The DNA is as follows: TGCAGTGCTAGTCAGGGGCCCGGGGAGCAGTACTTC. This is translated as CSASQGPGEQYF.